These 20 T cell receptor beta chains came from one sample sequenced in a study of blood T cell repertoires in COVID-19. Generated by immunoSEQ multiplex PCR, the TCRdb table keeps only in-frame clones and is missing some. The table has roughly 120,000 clones, nearly 90% seen once; the top ten hold under 9%. Sample: peripheral blood. The receptor set was obtained from a woman aged 70-85 years who had recovered from COVID-19.

V and J are TRBV5-6 and TRBJ1-1; D is uncertain. CDR1 is SGHDT, CDR2 YYEEEE, per germline. The CDR3 length is 16 residues. Trimming left V 4 bases short and J 5 bases short, with 21 bases between. The DNA for the CDR3 is TGTGCCAGCAGCACCCCGGGAGCTGGAGATCGAACTGAAGCTTTCTTT. Translation: CASSTPGAGDRTEAFF.

This chain links TRBV30 with TRBJ2-1, with 11 bases matching TRBD2. Germline V gene data show CDR1 as GTSNPN and CDR2 as SVGIG (reference sequence). J was trimmed by 12 bases and V by 1 base; bases with no gene match: 8. The CDR3 spans 14 residues. The CDR3 sequence: CAWSGPLAGVRQFF. The CDR3 DNA follows: TGTGCCTGGAGTGGTCCACTAGCGGGAGTACGGCAGTTCTTC. Full variable domain (outside the CDR3, taken from reference TRBV30 and TRBJ2-1): SQTIHQWPATLVQPVGSPLSLECTVEGTSNPNLYWYRQAAGRGLQLLFYSVGIGQISSEVPQNLSASRPQDRQFILSSKKLLLSDSGFYLCAWSGPLAGVRQFFGPGTRLTVL.

This CDR3 reads CASSQGDRLYNEQFF. The CDR3 bases are TGCGCCAGCAGCCAGGGGGACAGGCTCTACAATGAGCAGTTCTTC. The chain employs TRBV4-1 and TRBJ2-1; 8 positions match TRBD1. With 3 bases clipped from V and 3 bases from J, the junction kept 4 bases outside the gene matches. CDR3 length: 15 residues. Per the germline V gene, CDR1 is MGHRA and CDR2 is YSYEKL.

This chain uses TRBV18 with TRBJ2-7; D uncertain. CDR3 length: 15 amino acids. CDR1 KGHSH and CDR2 LQKENI come from the germline V gene. With 3 bases removed from V and 0 bases from J, the gap between germline ends came to 12 bases. CDR3 sequence (DNA): TGTGCCAGCTCACCGGTGCCCAAGAGCTCCTACGAGCAGTACTTC. Translation: CASSPVPKSSYEQYF.

The CDR3 region is CASSLTRHDEQYF. The CDR3 nucleotides are TGTGCCAGCAGCTTAACACGACACGACGAGCAGTACTTC. The chain employs TRBV7-3 and TRBJ2-7; no firm D call. V lost 0 bases and J lost 5, with 8 bases in between. This CDR3 has 13 residues. CDR1 SGHTA and CDR2 FQGTGA come from the germline V gene.

The chain is built from TRBV7-2 and TRBJ1-2; a possible D gene is TRBD1 (5 bases). CDR3 length: 15 residues. Germline CDR1 SGHTA, CDR2 FQGNSA. The V gene lost 5 bases and the J gene lost 8 bases, with 21 bases spanning the gap. CDR3: CASSTPPGFRKGYTF. In DNA form, the CDR3 reads TGTGCCAGCAGCACCCCTCCAGGGTTCAGGAAGGGCTACACCTTC.

J is TRBJ2-2 and V is TRBV6-2 or TRBV6-3; 13 bases agree with TRBD2. This CDR3 comprises 16 residues. J gave up 5 bases and V 4 bases, and 4 bases lay outside the gene matches. Germline V gene lookup returns CDR1 MNHEY and CDR2 SVGEGT. In DNA form, the CDR3 reads TGTGCCAGCAGTTCCCGGACTAGCGGGAGAACCGGGGAGCTGTTTTTT. Translation gives CASSSRTSGRTGELFF.

Written as DNA, the CDR3 is TGTGCCAGCAGACCCGTCCCGGGACAGGGACGGAACTATGGCTACACCTTC. Its translation: CASRPVPGQGRNYGYTF. The gene calls are TRBV7-2 and TRBJ1-2, with 9 bases fitting TRBD1. J lost 2 bases, V lost 6 bases, and 13 bases had no gene match. The V gene's germline CDR1 is SGHTA and CDR2 FQGNSA. The CDR3 length is 17 residues.

This rearrangement joins TRBV5-1 to TRBJ2-5, with 11 nucleotides matching TRBD2. CDR1 is SGHRS, CDR2 YFSETQ, per germline. This CDR3 region has 13 residues. The J segment lost 7 bases and the V segment lost 6 bases, leaving 5 bases of the junction unmatched. CDR3 region: CASTSGGPGTQYF. In DNA form, the CDR3 reads TGCGCCAGCACTAGCGGGGGGCCGGGGACCCAGTACTTC. The full variable domain, completed using reference TRBV5-1 and TRBJ2-5, is KAGVTQTPRYLIKTRGQQVTLSCSPISGHRSVSWYQQTPGQGLQFLFEYFSETQRNKGNFPGRFSGRQFSNSRSEMNVSTLELGDSALYLCASTSGGPGTQYFGPGTRLLVL.

This sequence joins TRBV18 and TRBJ2-7; D may be TRBD2 (5 bases). Germline V gene sequence: CDR1 KGHSH, CDR2 LQKENI. The CDR3 extends over 13 amino acids. Trimming removed 3 bases at V and 5 bases at J, with 11 bases between. CDR3 DNA sequence: TGTGCCAGCTCACCCACTAGAGACCACGAGCAGTACTTC. Translated, it gives CASSPTRDHEQYF.

The chain couples TRBV4-3 to TRBJ1-1; 7 bases match TRBD1. The CDR3 runs to 16 residues. The V gene's germline CDR1 is LGHNA and CDR2 YSLEER. V shed 1 base, J shed 5 bases, and the junction held 10 bases outside the gene matches. CDR3 loop: CASSQVWSSTGTEAFF. As DNA, the CDR3 is TGCGCCAGCAGCCAAGTATGGTCATCGACAGGGACTGAAGCTTTCTTT.

This clone was picked up a small number of times. The chain recombines TRBV3-1 (or the pseudogene TRBV3-2) with TRBJ1-2; D not certain. This CDR3 has 14 residues. Germline CDR1 LGHDT, CDR2 YNNKEL (reference sequence). The ends were cut back, 3 bases at V and 4 bases at J, with 12 bases in the middle. CDR3 nucleotides: TGTGCCAGCAGCCAGTATACGAAGAGCTATGGCTACACCTTC. Its protein product is CASSQYTKSYGYTF.

The J gene is TRBJ1-2, the V gene TRBV5-4, with 7 bases identical to TRBD1. V shed 2 bases, J shed 4 bases, and the junction held 2 bases outside the gene matches. This CDR3 contains 13 residues. CDR1 and CDR2 from the germline V gene are SGHNT and YYREEE (reference sequence). The CDR3 loop is CASSFEGAYGYTF. CDR3 bases: TGTGCCAGCAGCTTCGAGGGGGCCTATGGCTACACCTTC.

V gene TRBV6-5 combines with J gene TRBJ1-1; D is uncertain. V dropped 6 bases and J dropped 5 bases, with 16 bases sitting between them. CDR1 MNHEY and CDR2 SVGAGI come from the germline V gene. CDR3 size: 14 residues. This CDR3 is CASRLRLSGTEAFF. For the CDR3, the DNA is TGTGCCAGCAGACTTAGACTTAGCGGAACTGAAGCTTTCTTT.

The V call is TRBV5-1, the J call TRBJ1-6, with D tentatively TRBD1 (5 bases). The CDR3 spans 13 residues. Germline CDR1 and CDR2: SGHRS and YFSETQ. V lost 3 bases, J lost 8 bases, and 9 bases lay in between. In DNA, the CDR3 is TGCGCCAGCAGCTCGGAAGGGGATTCACCCCTCCACTTT. It specifies CASSSEGDSPLHF.

This chain uses TRBV5-1 with TRBJ1-6, with D perhaps matching TRBD1 (5 bases). The V end was cut by 3 bases, the J end by 7 bases, with 11 bases between. The CDR3 sequence is 14 residues long. CDR1 is SGHRS, CDR2 YFSETQ, per germline. CDR3 in amino acids: CASSSGGTNSPLHF. The CDR3 region has the DNA TGCGCCAGCAGCTCCGGAGGGACGAATTCACCCCTCCACTTT.

The V call is TRBV7-2, the J call TRBJ2-7; D is perhaps TRBD1 (5 bases). CDR3 length equals 15 residues. V gave up 1 base and J gave up 0 bases, with 10 bases separating them. From germline, CDR1 is SGHTA and CDR2 FQGNSA. The CDR3 loop reads CASSLGDSYSYEQYF. The CDR3 DNA sequence: TGTGCCAGCAGCTTAGGAGACAGCTACTCCTACGAGCAGTACTTC.

The rearrangement joins TRBV25-1 to TRBJ1-2; 8 bases line up with TRBD1. Germline CDR1 and CDR2: MGHDK and SYGVNS. The CDR3 is 13 residues long. V lost 4 bases and J lost 8; bases outside the gene matches: 6. CDR3 residues: CASSVDRGWGYTF. The DNA for the CDR3 is TGTGCCAGCAGTGTTGACAGGGGCTGGGGCTACACCTTC.

The chain uses TRBV9 and TRBJ1-1; tentatively, D is TRBD1 (6 bases). The CDR3 has 15 residues. Between the trimmed V and J ends, which lost 0 bases and 4 bases, there was a span of 13 bases. Germline V gene lookup returns CDR1 SGDLS and CDR2 YYNGEE. In DNA form, the CDR3 reads TGTGCCAGCAGCGTAGTGGGCCGGGGGGCCACTGAAGCTTTCTTT. Translated: CASSVVGRGATEAFF.

This chain uses TRBV28 with TRBJ2-1; 7 nucleotides match TRBD2. CDR1 is MDHEN, CDR2 SYDVKM, per germline. J lost 3 bases, V lost 8 bases, and 10 bases had no gene match. This CDR3 contains 15 residues. The DNA for the CDR3 is TGTGCCAGCGGGGAGGCGGGAGCCTACTACAATGAGCAGTTCTTC. This translates into CASGEAGAYYNEQFF.